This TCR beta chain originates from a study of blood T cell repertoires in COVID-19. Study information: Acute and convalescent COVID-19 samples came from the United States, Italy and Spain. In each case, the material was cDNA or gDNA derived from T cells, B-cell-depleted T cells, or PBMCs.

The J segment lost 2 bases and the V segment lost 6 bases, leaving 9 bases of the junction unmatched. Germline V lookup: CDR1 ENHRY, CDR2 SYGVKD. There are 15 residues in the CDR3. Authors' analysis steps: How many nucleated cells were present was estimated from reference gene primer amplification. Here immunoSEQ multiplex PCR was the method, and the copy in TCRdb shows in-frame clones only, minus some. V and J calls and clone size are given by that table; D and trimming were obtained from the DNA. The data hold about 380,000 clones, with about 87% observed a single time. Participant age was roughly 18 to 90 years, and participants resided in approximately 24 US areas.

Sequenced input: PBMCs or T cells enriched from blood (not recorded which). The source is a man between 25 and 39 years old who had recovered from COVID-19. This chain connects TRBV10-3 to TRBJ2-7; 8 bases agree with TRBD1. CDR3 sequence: CAIREQTGDTYEQYF. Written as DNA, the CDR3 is TGTGCCATCAGGGAGCAGACAGGGGACACCTACGAGCAGTACTTC.